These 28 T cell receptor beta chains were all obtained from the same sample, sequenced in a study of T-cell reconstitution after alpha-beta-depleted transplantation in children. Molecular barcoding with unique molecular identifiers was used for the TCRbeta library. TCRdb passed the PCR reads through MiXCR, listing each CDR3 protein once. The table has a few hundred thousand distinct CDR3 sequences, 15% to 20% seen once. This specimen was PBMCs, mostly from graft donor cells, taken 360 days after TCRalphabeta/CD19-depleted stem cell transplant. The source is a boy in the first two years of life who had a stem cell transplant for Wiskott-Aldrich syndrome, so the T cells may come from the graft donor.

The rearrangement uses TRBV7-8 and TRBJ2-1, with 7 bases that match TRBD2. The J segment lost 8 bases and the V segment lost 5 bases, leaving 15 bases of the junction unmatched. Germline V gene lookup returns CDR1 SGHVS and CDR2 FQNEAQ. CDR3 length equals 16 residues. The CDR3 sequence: CASSVKRERPFDEQFF. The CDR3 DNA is TGTGCCAGCAGCGTAAAGCGGGAACGGCCTTTCGATGAGCAGTTCTTC.

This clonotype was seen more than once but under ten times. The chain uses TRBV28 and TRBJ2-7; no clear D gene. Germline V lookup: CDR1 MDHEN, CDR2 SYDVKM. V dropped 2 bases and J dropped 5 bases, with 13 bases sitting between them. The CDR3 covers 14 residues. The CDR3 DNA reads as TGTGCCAGCAGTTTACATTGGACCCCCCACGAGCAGTACTTC. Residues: CASSLHWTPHEQYF.

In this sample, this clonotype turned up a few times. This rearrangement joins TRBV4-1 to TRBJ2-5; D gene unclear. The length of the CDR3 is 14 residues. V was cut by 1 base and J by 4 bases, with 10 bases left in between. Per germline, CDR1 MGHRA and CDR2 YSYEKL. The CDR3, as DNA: TGCGCCAGCAGCCAAGTTTTACAGCCAGAGACCCAGTACTTC. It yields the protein CASSQVLQPETQYF.

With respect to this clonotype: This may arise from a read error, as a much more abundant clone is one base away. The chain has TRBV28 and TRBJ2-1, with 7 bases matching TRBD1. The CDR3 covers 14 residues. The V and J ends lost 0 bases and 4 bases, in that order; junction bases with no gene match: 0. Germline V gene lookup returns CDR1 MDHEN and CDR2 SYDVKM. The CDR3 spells CASSLWDRYNEQFF. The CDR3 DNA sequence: TGTGCCAGCAGTTTATGGGACAGGTACAATGAGCAGTTCTTC.

The CDR3 reads CASSLGLAVTDTQYF. The CDR3 DNA follows: TGTGCCAGCAGCCTGGGACTAGCGGTCACAGATACGCAGTATTTT. The J gene is TRBJ2-3, the V gene TRBV13; 11 positions agree with TRBD2. J gave up 2 bases and V 5 bases, and 3 bases lay outside the gene matches. Per germline, CDR1 PRHDT and CDR2 FYEKMQ (reference sequence). The CDR3 consists of 15 residues.

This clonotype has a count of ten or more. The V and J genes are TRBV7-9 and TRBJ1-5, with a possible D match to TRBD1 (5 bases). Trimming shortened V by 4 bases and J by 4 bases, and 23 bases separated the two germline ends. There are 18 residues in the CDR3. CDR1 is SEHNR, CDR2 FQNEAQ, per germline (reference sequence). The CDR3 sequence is CASSSYLGGTPTNQPQHF. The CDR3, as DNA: TGTGCCAGCAGCTCGTATTTGGGGGGGACCCCCACAAATCAGCCCCAGCATTTT.

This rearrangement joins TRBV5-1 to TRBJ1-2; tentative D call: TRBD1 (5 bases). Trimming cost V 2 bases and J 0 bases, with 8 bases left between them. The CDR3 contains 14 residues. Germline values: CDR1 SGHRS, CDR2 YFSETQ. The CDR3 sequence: CASSLDSPNYGYTF. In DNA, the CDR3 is TGCGCCAGCAGCTTAGACAGTCCTAACTATGGCTACACCTTC.

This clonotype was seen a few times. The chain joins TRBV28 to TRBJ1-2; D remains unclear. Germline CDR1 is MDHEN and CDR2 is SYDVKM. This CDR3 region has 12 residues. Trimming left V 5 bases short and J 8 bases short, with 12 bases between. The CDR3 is CASSTVGLGYTF. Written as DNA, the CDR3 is TGTGCCAGCAGTACCGTTGGTTTGGGCTACACCTTC.

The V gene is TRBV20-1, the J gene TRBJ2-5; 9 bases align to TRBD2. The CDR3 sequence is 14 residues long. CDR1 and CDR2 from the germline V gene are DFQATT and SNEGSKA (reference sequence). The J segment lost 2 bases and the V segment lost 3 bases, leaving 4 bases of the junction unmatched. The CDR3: CSARFLAGQETQYF. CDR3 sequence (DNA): TGCAGTGCTAGGTTCCTAGCGGGGCAAGAGACCCAGTACTTC.

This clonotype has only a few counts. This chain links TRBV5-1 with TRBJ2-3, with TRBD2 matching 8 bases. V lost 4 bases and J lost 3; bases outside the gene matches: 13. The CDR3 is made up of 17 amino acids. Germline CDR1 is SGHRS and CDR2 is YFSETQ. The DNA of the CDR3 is TGCGCCAGCAGCCCGTGGAGAGCGGGAGATAGGACAGATACGCAGTATTTT. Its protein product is CASSPWRAGDRTDTQYF.

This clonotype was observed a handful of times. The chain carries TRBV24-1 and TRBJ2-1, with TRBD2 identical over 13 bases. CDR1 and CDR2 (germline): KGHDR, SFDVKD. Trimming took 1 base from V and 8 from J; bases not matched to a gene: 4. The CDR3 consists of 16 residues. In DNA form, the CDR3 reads TGTGCCACCAGTGATTTCCGGACTAGCGGGAGCTATGAGCAGTTCTTC. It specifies CATSDFRTSGSYEQFF.

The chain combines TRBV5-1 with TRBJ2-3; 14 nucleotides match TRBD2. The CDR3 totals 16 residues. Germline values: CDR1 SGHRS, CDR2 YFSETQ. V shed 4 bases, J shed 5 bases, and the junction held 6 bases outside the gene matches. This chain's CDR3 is CASSKGTSGGRDTQYF. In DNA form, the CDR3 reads TGCGCCAGCAGCAAAGGGACTAGCGGGGGTAGAGATACGCAGTATTTT. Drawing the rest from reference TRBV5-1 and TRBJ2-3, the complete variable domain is KAGVTQTPRYLIKTRGQQVTLSCSPISGHRSVSWYQQTPGQGLQFLFEYFSETQRNKGNFPGRFSGRQFSNSRSEMNVSTLELGDSALYLCASSKGTSGGRDTQYFGPGTRLTVL.

CDR3 nucleotide sequence: TGTGCCAGCAGCAAGCTGGCAGGGTCGTCTGGGGCCAACGTCCTGACTTTC. Protein product: CASSKLAGSSGANVLTF. V gene TRBV21-1 combines with J gene TRBJ2-6; TRBD1, the table's D call, lacks a check against the DNA. TRBV21-1 is a recognized pseudogene. The CDR3 loop spans 17 amino acids.

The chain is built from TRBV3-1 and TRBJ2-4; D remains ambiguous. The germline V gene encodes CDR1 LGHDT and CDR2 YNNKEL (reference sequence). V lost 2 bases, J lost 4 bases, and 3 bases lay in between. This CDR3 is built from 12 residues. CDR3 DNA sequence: TGTGCCAGCAGCCAAAGTAAAAACATTCAGTACTTC. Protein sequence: CASSQSKNIQYF. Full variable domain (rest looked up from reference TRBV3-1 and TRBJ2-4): DTAVSQTPKYLVTQMGNDKSIKCEQNLGHDTMYWYKQDSKKFLKIMFSYNNKELIINETVPNRFSPKSPDKAHLNLHINSLELGDSAVYFCASSQSKNIQYFGAGTRLSVL.

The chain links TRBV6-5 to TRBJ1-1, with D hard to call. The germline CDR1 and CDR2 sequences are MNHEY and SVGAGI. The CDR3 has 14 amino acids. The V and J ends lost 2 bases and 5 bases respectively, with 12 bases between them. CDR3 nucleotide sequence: TGTGCCAGCAGTTACAATGGAGGAAGGACTGAAGCTTTCTTT. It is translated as CASSYNGGRTEAFF.

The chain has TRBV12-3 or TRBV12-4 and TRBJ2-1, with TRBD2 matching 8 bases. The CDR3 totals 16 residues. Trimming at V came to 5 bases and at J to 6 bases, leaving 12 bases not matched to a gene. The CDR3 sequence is CASSLKLGLGGNEQFF. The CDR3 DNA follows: TGTGCCAGCAGTCTCAAACTGGGACTAGGGGGCAATGAGCAGTTCTTC.

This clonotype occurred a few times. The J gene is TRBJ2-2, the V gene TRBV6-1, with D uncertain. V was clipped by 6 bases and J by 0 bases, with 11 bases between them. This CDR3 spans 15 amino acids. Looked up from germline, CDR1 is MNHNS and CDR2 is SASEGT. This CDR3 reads CASRWQKTNTGELFF. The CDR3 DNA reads TGTGCCAGCAGGTGGCAAAAGACGAACACCGGGGAGCTGTTTTTT.

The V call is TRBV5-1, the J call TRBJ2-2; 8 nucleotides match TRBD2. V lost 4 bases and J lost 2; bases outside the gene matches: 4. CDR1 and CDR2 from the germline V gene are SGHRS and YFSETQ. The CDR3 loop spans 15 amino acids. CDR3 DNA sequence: TGCGCCAGCAGCATACTAGCGGCAAACACCGGGGAGCTGTTTTTT. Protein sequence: CASSILAANTGELFF.

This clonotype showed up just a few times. The CDR3 loop is CASSLEHGALYEQYF. The CDR3 DNA is TGTGCCAGCAGCTTAGAACACGGGGCCCTCTACGAGCAGTACTTC. The chain has TRBV7-9 and TRBJ2-7, with D perhaps being TRBD1 or TRBD2 (5 bases each). Between the trimmed V and J ends, which lost 1 base and 3 bases, there was a span of 13 bases. This CDR3 is built from 15 residues. Germline lookup yields CDR1 SEHNR and CDR2 FQNEAQ (reference sequence).

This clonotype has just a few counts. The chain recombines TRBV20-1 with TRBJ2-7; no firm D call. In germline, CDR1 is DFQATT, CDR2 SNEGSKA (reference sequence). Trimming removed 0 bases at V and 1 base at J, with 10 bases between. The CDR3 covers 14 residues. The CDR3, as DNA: TGCAGTGCTAGAGATTTATGGGCTTCCTACGAGCAGTACTTC. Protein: CSARDLWASYEQYF.

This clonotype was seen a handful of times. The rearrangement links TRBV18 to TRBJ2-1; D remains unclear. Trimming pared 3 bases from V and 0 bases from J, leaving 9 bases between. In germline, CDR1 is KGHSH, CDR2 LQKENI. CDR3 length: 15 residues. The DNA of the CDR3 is TGTGCCAGCTCACCTAACGCCGGCTCCTACAATGAGCAGTTCTTC. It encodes CASSPNAGSYNEQFF. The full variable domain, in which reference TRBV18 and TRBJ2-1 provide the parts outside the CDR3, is NAGVMQNPRHLVRRRGQEARLRCSPMKGHSHVYWYRQLPEEGLKFMVYLQKENIIDESGMPKERFSAEFPKEGPSILRIQQVVRGDSAAYFCASSPNAGSYNEQFFGPGTRLTVL.

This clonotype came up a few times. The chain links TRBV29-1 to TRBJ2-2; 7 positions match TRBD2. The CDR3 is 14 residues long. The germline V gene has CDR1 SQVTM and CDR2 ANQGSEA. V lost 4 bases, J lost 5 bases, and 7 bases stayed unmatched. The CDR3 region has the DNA TGCAGCGTTGGGGGCGGGAGAGGGACCGGGGAGCTGTTTTTT. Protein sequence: CSVGGGRGTGELFF.

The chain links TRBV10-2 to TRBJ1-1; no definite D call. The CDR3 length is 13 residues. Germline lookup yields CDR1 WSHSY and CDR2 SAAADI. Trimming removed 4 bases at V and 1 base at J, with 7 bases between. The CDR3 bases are TGCGCCAGCAGTGTAGACAAGAACACTGAAGCTTTCTTT. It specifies CASSVDKNTEAFF.

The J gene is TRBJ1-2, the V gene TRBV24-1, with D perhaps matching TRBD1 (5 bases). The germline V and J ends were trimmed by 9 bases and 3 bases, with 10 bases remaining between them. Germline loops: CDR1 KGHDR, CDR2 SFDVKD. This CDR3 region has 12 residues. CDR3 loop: CATRGRDYGYTF. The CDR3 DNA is TGTGCCACCCGGGGACGCGACTATGGCTACACCTTC.

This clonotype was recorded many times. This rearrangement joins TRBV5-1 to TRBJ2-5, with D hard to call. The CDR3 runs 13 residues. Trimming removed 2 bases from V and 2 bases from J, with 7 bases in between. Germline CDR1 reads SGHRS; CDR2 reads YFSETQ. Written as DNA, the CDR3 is TGCGCCAGCAGCTTCGTAGGGCAAGAGACCCAGTACTTC. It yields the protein CASSFVGQETQYF.

CDR3 protein: CASTLNRETQYF. Written as DNA, the CDR3 is TGTGCCAGCACCCTAAATAGGGAGACCCAGTACTTC. The V gene is TRBV12-3 or TRBV12-4, the J gene TRBJ2-5; unclear D gene. This CDR3 has 12 amino acids. Between the trimmed V and J ends, which lost 7 bases and 5 bases, there was a span of 11 bases.

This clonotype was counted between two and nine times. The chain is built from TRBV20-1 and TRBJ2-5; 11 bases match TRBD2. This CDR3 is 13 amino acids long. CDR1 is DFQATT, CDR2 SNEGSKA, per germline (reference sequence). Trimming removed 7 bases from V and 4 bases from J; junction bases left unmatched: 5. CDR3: CSVLTSGTETQYF. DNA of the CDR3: TGCAGTGTCCTGACTAGCGGGACAGAGACCCAGTACTTC.

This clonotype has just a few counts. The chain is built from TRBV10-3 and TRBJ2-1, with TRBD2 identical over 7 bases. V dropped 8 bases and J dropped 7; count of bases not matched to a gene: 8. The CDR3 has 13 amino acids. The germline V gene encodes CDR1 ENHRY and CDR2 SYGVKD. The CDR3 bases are TGTGCCATCGCGCTAGCGGAGGGGAATGAGCAGTTCTTC. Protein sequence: CAIALAEGNEQFF.